These T cell receptor beta chains were read from a single sample in a study of T cells expressing NK-cell markers. TCRdb re-analyzed the 5' RACE reads; it lists each CDR3 protein once, without DNA. This table holds 200,000 to 300,000 distinct CDR3 sequences. Sequenced material: blood T cells: a sorted CD56 or NKG2C T cell subset, CD4+ or CD8+ T cells, or bulk PBMC T cells (not recorded which). The source is a woman aged 18 to 75 in good health. The CDR3 runs from the conserved cysteine through the conserved F or W.

J gene,V gene,CDR3 protein
TRBJ1-1,TRBV2,CASSRLDTTEAFF
TRBJ1-4,TRBV5-1,CASSLFPGTTNEKLFF
TRBJ2-3,TRBV6-5,CASSNFRVSDTQYF
TRBJ1-5,TRBV6-1,CASSVADTGQPQHF
TRBJ2-5,TRBV15,CATSRDRTAVGETQYF
TRBJ1-1,TRBV10-3,CAISEVGQRTEAFF
TRBJ2-3,TRBV6-1,CASTHLGGSTDTQYF
TRBJ2-3,TRBV21-1,CASTATNSPGTDTQYF
TRBJ2-3,TRBV11-3,CASSLAGRVPSTDTQYF
TRBJ2-1,TRBV20-1,CSALGGNEQFF
TRBJ1-2,TRBV20-1,CSAPPEGQGTGGYTF
TRBJ2-6,TRBV19,CASNAGTATGANVLTF
TRBJ2-1,TRBV5-1,CASSLLGQQFF
TRBJ1-2,TRBV12-3/TRBV12-4,CASSLVGWRNYGYTF
TRBJ2-6,TRBV7-2,CASSSRGTYSGTNVLTF
TRBJ2-7,TRBV12-3/TRBV12-4,CASSPTGREYEQYF
TRBJ1-1,TRBV12-3/TRBV12-4,CASNLGTEAFF
TRBJ1-4,TRBV7-9,CASSLELGTNEKLFF
TRBJ2-7,TRBV18,CASSGGLAAYEQYF
TRBJ2-2,TRBV12-3/TRBV12-4,CASILPNTGELFF
TRBJ1-1,TRBV7-3,CASSLGGGLDTEAFF
TRBJ1-4,TRBV29-1,CSAEDRAGEKLFF
TRBJ2-1,TRBV18,CASSPPSGRIYNEQFF
TRBJ2-7,TRBV29-1,CSVEGGGAYEQYF
TRBJ2-5,TRBV12-3/TRBV12-4,CASSSWWAQETQYF
TRBJ1-5,TRBV24-1,CATSDMGQGVLTQHF
TRBJ2-3,TRBV7-2,CASSSGSGRALF
TRBJ2-5,TRBV4-1,CASSQPGQGIDTQYF
TRBJ2-3,TRBV20-1,CSASWTSRSTDTQYF